The subject of this entry is one T cell receptor beta chain. Its antigen is still unknown. The CDR3 extends over 16 amino acids. Data came from immunoSEQ multiplex PCR; TCRdb stores just in-frame clones and leaves some out. The sample carries around 300,000 clones, around 89% recorded once. These data come from a study of Ad26.COV2.S vaccination and SARS-CoV-2 variants. The study, taken as a whole, reports: Spike-specific responses of CD8+ and CD4+ T cells were reported to display substantial breadth after vaccination. Vaccinees showed greater spike-specific TCR breadth than placebo recipients. Analytic work on TCR breadth and depth might have understated the full extent of total T cell responses.

Treatment described: approximately 18 received Ad26.COV2.S at low or high dose, single or two shots; a few received placebo; per-sample allocation not given. Sampling took place 63 days after the first vaccine or placebo injection. The sequence came from a person between 18 and 59 years old who received the Ad26.COV2.S COVID-19 vaccine or a placebo. The sequenced sample was peripheral blood, obtained in a trial of Ad26.COV2.S vaccine versus placebo. The chain carries TRBV21-1 and TRBJ2-4; the table's D gene call, TRBD2, was not cross checked with the DNA. TRBV21-1 is shown as a pseudogene. The DNA for the CDR3 is TGTGCCAGCAGCAAAGATTGGAACGGGGGGAAAAACATTCAGTACTTC. Translation gives CASSKDWNGGKNIQYF.